These T cell receptor beta chains were read from a single sample in a study of blood T cell repertoires in COVID-19. TCRdb keeps only in-frame clones here, not all; method: immunoSEQ multiplex PCR. The profile shows roughly 82,000 clones, roughly four fifths of them singletons. Input material: peripheral blood. The receptor set was obtained from a man in his sixties with acute or convalescent COVID-19. Each CDR3 is given with its conserved first and last residue. D genes are given only for firm matches. Some rows have no size entry. The others give once, few or many, or a class for an expanded clone.

V gene,clone size,CDR3 length,J gene,D gene,CDR3 protein,CDR3 DNA
TRBV2,.,15,TRBJ2-7,.,CASSFSPQGSGWQYF,TGTGCCAGCAGTTTCTCCCCACAGGGTAGTGGCTGGCAGTACTTC
TRBV10-3,.,15,TRBJ2-1,.,CAISLFPGLNNEQFF,TGTGCCATCAGTCTCTTTCCGGGACTTAACAATGAGCAGTTCTTC
TRBV7-9,.,16,TRBJ2-4,TRBD1,CASSPGTVLAKNIQYF,TGTGCCAGCAGCCCAGGGACAGTCCTAGCCAAAAACATTCAGTACTTC
TRBV7-3,.,14,TRBJ2-3,.,CASSLGEAENTQYF,TGTGCCAGCAGCTTAGGAGAGGCGGAGAATACGCAGTATTTT
TRBV5-1,.,15,TRBJ1-1,TRBD1,CASSGGTGGSAEAFF,TGCGCCAGCAGCGGCGGGACAGGGGGCTCGGCTGAAGCTTTCTTT
TRBV5-6,once,11,TRBJ2-3,.,CASSRRDTQYF,TGTGCCAGCAGCAGGAGAGATACGCAGTATTTT
TRBV27,once,14,TRBJ1-5,TRBD1,CASRRNTGVQPQHF,TGTGCCAGCAGACGTAATACAGGGGTTCAGCCCCAGCATTTT
TRBV29-1,.,19,TRBJ1-4,.,CSVVTGPTTQTTTNEKLFF,TGCAGCGTGGTTACCGGGCCAACAACCCAGACTACAACTAATGAAAAACTGTTTTTT
TRBV6-6,.,20,TRBJ1-5,TRBD1,CASSPIWGQGGEYSNQPQHF,TGTGCCAGCAGTCCAATCTGGGGACAGGGCGGGGAATATAGCAATCAGCCCCAGCATTTT
TRBV24-1,.,13,TRBJ1-2,.,CATSETGSGGYTF,TGTGCCACCAGTGAAACAGGGTCAGGCGGCTACACCTTC